This entry lists 19 T cell receptor beta chains sequenced from one sample in a study of Graves' ophthalmopathy and Graves' hyperthyroidism. Amplified TCR beta CDR3 regions were obtained using RNA transcripts as template. The workflow started with a first-round RT-PCR run with HTBI primers and then moved on to a second-round multiplex PCR. TCRdb recomputed calls from the multiplex PCR reads with MiXCR, one row per CDR3 protein. The repertoire has almost 750,000 distinct CDR3 sequences, approximately 40% of them found once; the top ten carry roughly 46%. The sample was peripheral blood. These receptors were taken from an adult man with Graves' ophthalmopathy.

The chain is built from TRBV29-1 and TRBJ2-2; TRBD1 matches 11 bases. This CDR3 region has 19 residues. Germline values: CDR1 SQVTM, CDR2 ANQGSEA. The J segment lost 5 bases and the V segment lost 2 bases, leaving 16 bases of the junction unmatched. The CDR3 bases are TGCAGCGTTGAAAGCGGACAGGGGGCTAGGTCGGGACAGACCGGGGAGCTGTTTTTT. This gives the protein CSVESGQGARSGQTGELFF.

This clonotype was seen more than once but under ten times. The V gene is TRBV4-1, the J gene TRBJ1-5; D is perhaps TRBD1 (5 bases). Germline V lookup: CDR1 MGHRA, CDR2 YSYEKL. V shed 0 bases and J shed 5 bases, with 11 bases lying between them. The CDR3 extends over 15 amino acids. The chain's CDR3 is CASSQDIGDHQPQHF. The CDR3 DNA reads TGCGCCAGCAGCCAAGATATCGGGGACCATCAGCCCCAGCATTTT.

Comments on this clonotype: A much larger clone differs from this one at a single base, so this may be a read error. The V gene is TRBV7-9, the J gene TRBJ2-2; 11 bases match TRBD1. This CDR3 comprises 15 residues. The germline V gene has CDR1 SEHNR and CDR2 FQNEAQ (reference sequence). The CDR3, as DNA: TGTGTCAGCAGCTCGGGACAGGGGGTTGCCGGGGAGCTGTTTTTT. It codes for CVSSSGQGVAGELFF.

This clonotype showed up just a few times. This chain links TRBV11-2 with TRBJ2-5, with unresolved D. Trimming pared 10 bases from V and 2 bases from J, leaving 14 bases between. The length of the CDR3 is 13 residues. CDR1 SGHAT and CDR2 FQNNGV come from the germline V gene. CDR3 DNA: TGTGCCACCTCCCCCCAACCACAAGAGACCCAGTACTTC. Translated: CATSPQPQETQYF. Full variable domain (remainder filled in from reference TRBV11-2 and TRBJ2-5): EAGVAQSPRYKIIEKRQSVAFWCNPISGHATLYWYQQILGQGPKLLIQFQNNGVVDDSQLPKDRFSAERLKGVDSTLKIQPAKLEDSAVYLCATSPQPQETQYFGPGTRLLVL.

Comments on this clonotype: Sequence at one end of the junction differs from germline and may be a read error. V and J are TRBV7-8 and TRBJ2-5, with 10 bases fitting TRBD2. Germline V gives CDR1 SGHVS, CDR2 FQNEAQ. CDR3 size: 17 residues. The CDR3 loop is CASSQGSGTSVEETQYF. The CDR3 coding sequence is TGCGCCAGCAGCCAAGGGTCCGGGACTAGCGTTGAAGAGACCCAGTACTTC.

V gene TRBV5-4 combines with J gene TRBJ1-6; no reliable D call. The CDR3 length is 15 residues. In germline, CDR1 is SGHNT, CDR2 YYREEE (reference sequence). V was clipped by 0 bases and J by 7 bases, with 11 bases between them. The CDR3 spells CASSLETRNNSPLHF. CDR3 DNA: TGTGCCAGCAGCTTGGAAACCCGGAACAATTCACCCCTCCACTTT.

This chain links TRBV20-1 with TRBJ1-1; tentative D call: TRBD1 (6 bases). Deletions cut 1 base from V and 5 bases from J, with 20 bases between. The CDR3 runs 16 residues. Germline V gene data show CDR1 as DFQATT and CDR2 as SNEGSKA (reference sequence). CDR3 nucleotides: TGCAGTGCTAGAGGCCCTCTGACAGGAGGACAGACTGAAGCTTTCTTT. Protein: CSARGPLTGGQTEAFF.

With regard to this clonotype: A read error is likely, as this CDR3 ends without the conserved phenylalanine or tryptophan. The DNA is omitted, as the CDR3 cannot be located on it reliably, and the CDR3 follows TCRdb's listing. The rearrangement uses TRBV20-1 and TRBJ1-3; whether TRBD1, the table's D call, matches the DNA was not checked. The CDR3 totals 9 residues, both ends included. CDR1 and CDR2 (germline): DFQATT, SNEGSKA (reference sequence). CDR3 sequence: CSARVGQGY.

The chain joins TRBV25-1 to TRBJ1-4, with TRBD1 as a possible D gene (5 bases). This CDR3 contains 20 residues. The germline gives CDR1 MGHDK, CDR2 SYGVNS. V lost 7 bases and J lost 3, with 30 bases in between. CDR3: CASTPYMTASSKVPNEKLFF. CDR3 DNA sequence: TGTGCCAGCACCCCATACATGACAGCCTCATCGAAGGTTCCTAATGAAAAACTGTTTTTT. The variable domain in full, completed from reference TRBV25-1 and TRBJ1-4, reads EADIYQTPRYLVIGTGKKITLECSQTMGHDKMYWYQQDPGMELHLIHYSYGVNSTEKGDLSSESTVSRIRTEHFPLTLESARPSHTSQYLCASTPYMTASSKVPNEKLFFGSGTQLSVL.

A remark on this clonotype: One end of the junction fails to match germline, which may point to a read error. The chain recombines TRBV7-9 with TRBJ1-5; 9 nucleotides line up with TRBD1. The CDR3 has 17 amino acids. Germline V CDR1 and CDR2: SEHNR, FQNEAQ (reference sequence). The CDR3 DNA follows: TGCGCCAGCAGCCAAGCGGTATGGGACAGGGATGATCAGCCCCAGCATTTT. Amino acids: CASSQAVWDRDDQPQHF.

This clonotype was detected a few times. The chain is built from TRBV20-1 and TRBJ1-2; D is unresolved. V was pared by 1 base and J by 4 bases, with 10 bases between. CDR3 length equals 13 residues. The germline V gene encodes CDR1 DFQATT and CDR2 SNEGSKA (reference sequence). The CDR3 sequence: CSARVSKGYGYTF. In DNA, the CDR3 is TGCAGTGCTAGAGTCTCAAAGGGCTATGGCTACACCTTC.

This clonotype was observed at least ten times. The genes are TRBV19 and TRBJ1-2, with no clear D. The CDR3 contains 15 residues. The germline V gene encodes CDR1 LNHDA and CDR2 SQIVND (reference sequence). The V and J ends lost 0 bases and 2 bases respectively, with 10 bases between them. CDR3 amino acids: CASSIDGRRNYGYTF. DNA of the CDR3: TGTGCCAGTAGTATAGATGGACGAAGGAACTATGGCTACACCTTC. Looking up the rest from reference TRBV19 and TRBJ1-2 gives the full variable domain: DGGITQSPKYLFRKEGQNVTLSCEQNLNHDAMYWYRQDPGQGLRLIYYSQIVNDFQKGDIAEGYSVSREKKESFPLTVTSAQKNPTAFYLCASSIDGRRNYGYTFGSGTRLTVV.

The rearrangement uses TRBV3-1 and TRBJ1-6, with 7 bases matching TRBD1. The CDR3 totals 16 residues. Germline CDR1 reads LGHDT; CDR2 reads YNNKEL (reference sequence). With V trimmed by 3 bases and J by 8 bases, 10 bases remained unmatched. The CDR3 sequence is CASSQELDRADSPLHF. For the CDR3, the DNA is TGTGCCAGCAGCCAGGAACTCGACAGGGCGGATTCACCCCTCCACTTT.

On this clonotype itself: A read error may produce the germline difference seen at one junction end. This sequence joins TRBV10-3 and TRBJ2-5, with D unresolved. The CDR3 consists of 15 residues. Germline V gives CDR1 ENHRY, CDR2 SYGVKD. The CDR3: CASSLSLPSKETQYF. Here the CDR3 DNA reads TGTGCCAGCAGTTTATCACTGCCCTCTAAAGAGACCCAGTACTTC.

This clonotype was observed a few times. This chain links TRBV5-1 with TRBJ2-5, with 10 nucleotides matching TRBD2. This CDR3 region has 15 residues. Germline loops: CDR1 SGHRS, CDR2 YFSETQ. V was pared by 2 bases and J by 4 bases, with 5 bases of the junction left unmatched. CDR3 sequence (DNA): TGCGCCAGCAGCTTTCTAGCGGGAGCATCAGAGACCCAGTACTTC. Its protein product is CASSFLAGASETQYF.

This clonotype has only a few counts. This chain uses TRBV19 with TRBJ1-3, with D uncertain. CDR3 length: 13 amino acids. V lost 9 bases to trimming and J lost 3 bases, with 12 bases between them. Germline V lookup: CDR1 LNHDA, CDR2 SQIVND (reference sequence). The CDR3 reads CASSYLVGNTIYF. The CDR3 coding sequence is TGTGCCAGCAGTTACTTGGTTGGAAACACCATATATTTT.

Here the CDR3 DNA reads TGTGCCAGCAGCACTAACAGGGGGCTGTTTTTT. Its protein is CASSTNRGLFF. V and J are TRBV7-9 and TRBJ2-2; the match to TRBD1 covers 7 bases. Germline V CDR1 and CDR2: SEHNR, FQNEAQ (reference sequence). Trimming cost V 5 bases and J 13 bases; bases outside gene matches: 4. This CDR3 is 11 amino acids long.

This clonotype was observed a handful of times. Here the CDR3 reads CASSLPRDRRSSYEQYF. CDR3 DNA sequence: TGTGCCAGCAGCCTACCGAGGGACCGGAGAAGCTCCTACGAGCAGTACTTC. The chain has TRBV7-2 and TRBJ2-7; possibly TRBD1 or TRBD2 for D (5 bases each). CDR3 length equals 17 residues. V was clipped by 5 bases and J by 0 bases, with 20 bases between them. The germline V gene has CDR1 SGHTA and CDR2 FQGNSA.

The V call is TRBV7-8, the J call TRBJ2-3; D is uncertain. Trimming cost V 0 bases and J 3 bases, with 10 bases left between them. The CDR3 is made up of 15 amino acids. The V gene's germline CDR1 is SGHVS and CDR2 FQNEAQ. CDR3 DNA sequence: TGTGCCAGCAGCTTAGCCGGCAGTTCAACAGATACGCAGTATTTT. Residues: CASSLAGSSTDTQYF.